Presented here are 13 T cell receptor beta chains from one specimen sequenced in a study of blood T cell repertoires in COVID-19. Assay used: immunoSEQ multiplex PCR; TCRdb lists only in-frame clones, some missing. This sample yields a few hundred thousand clones, of which about 91% are seen a single time; roughly an eighth belongs to the top ten. The sample taken for sequencing was peripheral blood. The receptors stem from a woman aged 55-70 years with acute or convalescent COVID-19.

The CDR3 loop reads CASRPGTGFQPQHF. In DNA form, the CDR3 reads TGTGCCAGCAGACCCGGGACAGGGTTTCAGCCCCAGCATTTT. The chain combines TRBV28 with TRBJ1-5; 9 bases are a match to TRBD1. Trimming cost V 6 bases and J 6 bases; bases outside gene matches: 6. The CDR3 length is 14 residues. CDR1 MDHEN and CDR2 SYDVKM come from the germline V gene.

This rearrangement joins TRBV13 to TRBJ1-2, with 7 bases matching TRBD1. This CDR3 is 14 amino acids long. Germline trimming cut 7 bases from V and 4 bases from J; bases unmatched to any gene: 9. Germline CDR1 PRHDT, CDR2 FYEKMQ (reference sequence). CDR3 sequence (DNA): TGTGCCAGCACCTACAGGGGCGCTGGCTATGGCTACACCTTC. Translated, it gives CASTYRGAGYGYTF.

V gene TRBV29-1 combines with J gene TRBJ1-1; D gene uncertain. Germline loops: CDR1 SQVTM, CDR2 ANQGSEA. V was cut by 3 bases and J by 4 bases, with 12 bases left in between. The CDR3 runs 13 residues. In DNA, the CDR3 is TGCAGCGTTGACGGGGAGGTGAGCACTGAAGCTTTCTTT. Its protein product is CSVDGEVSTEAFF. Looking up the rest from reference TRBV29-1 and TRBJ1-1 gives the full variable domain: SAVISQKPSRDICQRGTSLTIQCQVDSQVTMMFWYRQQPGQSLTLIATANQGSEATYESGFVIDKFPISRPNLTFSTLTVSNMSPEDSSIYLCSVDGEVSTEAFFGQGTRLTVV.

The rearrangement links TRBV28 to TRBJ2-1; TRBD2 is a possible D gene (5 bases). Germline values: CDR1 MDHEN, CDR2 SYDVKM. The CDR3 loop spans 16 amino acids. Trimming stripped 2 bases from V and 4 bases from J, with 15 bases between. The chain's CDR3 is CASSLRWGESYNEQFF. Written as DNA, the CDR3 is TGTGCCAGCAGTTTAAGATGGGGAGAGTCATACAATGAGCAGTTCTTC.

This clone was seen once. This chain uses TRBV9 with TRBJ1-2; TRBD1 matches at 12 bases. CDR3 size: 16 residues. Germline loops: CDR1 SGDLS, CDR2 YYNGEE. V shed 4 bases and J 4 bases; nucleotides not matched to a gene: 8. The CDR3 reads CASSPRGTGGPYGYTF. Here the CDR3 DNA reads TGTGCCAGCAGCCCGAGGGGGACAGGGGGCCCCTATGGCTACACCTTC.

This clone was counted once. One junction end does not reproduce the germline sequence, and a read error may be involved. This chain connects TRBV29-1 to TRBJ2-5; D perhaps matches TRBD1 (5 bases). CDR1 and CDR2 (germline): SQVTM, ANQGSEA. This CDR3 comprises 16 residues. The CDR3 DNA reads TGCAGCGTCGAAGGCAGGGATCGGCTCCTCAAAGAGACCCAGTACTTC. Translated: CSVEGRDRLLKETQYF.

As regards this clone: Different DNA sequences within this sample yield the same CDR3. The J gene is TRBJ2-7, the V gene TRBV6-5, with D possibly TRBD2 on 5 matching bases. The ends were cut back, 5 bases at V and 5 bases at J, with 7 bases in the middle. The CDR3 runs to 11 residues. Germline-derived CDR1 and CDR2 are MNHEY and SVGAGI. The CDR3: CASSPGDEQYF. The CDR3 nucleotides read TGTGCCAGCAGTCCCGGGGACGAGCAGTACTTC.

The chain recombines TRBV7-2 with TRBJ2-3; TRBD1 is a possible D gene (7 bases). The V gene's germline CDR1 is SGHTA and CDR2 FQGNSA. The V gene lost 5 bases and the J gene lost 3 bases, with 15 bases spanning the gap. This CDR3 is built from 15 residues. The chain's CDR3 is CASSAQQGRTDTQYF. CDR3 nucleotides: TGTGCCAGCAGCGCCCAACAGGGGAGGACAGATACGCAGTATTTT.

This clone was counted only a few times. The gene calls are TRBV28 and TRBJ1-6; D possibly corresponds to TRBD1 (6 bases). Deletions cut 6 bases from V and 7 bases from J, with 22 bases between. The length of the CDR3 is 17 residues. In germline, CDR1 is MDHEN, CDR2 SYDVKM. The CDR3 nucleotides read TGTGCCAGCAGCCCTGGCTCCGGGGGGGCGCGGAATTCACCCCTCCACTTT. Translation gives CASSPGSGGARNSPLHF.

V and J are TRBV7-2 and TRBJ2-5, with 7 bases lining up with TRBD2. Per the germline V gene, CDR1 is SGHTA and CDR2 is FQGNSA. V shed 5 bases and J 5 bases; nucleotides not matched to a gene: 8. This CDR3 is built from 14 residues. CDR3 in DNA: TGTGCCAGCAGCCCTTTATTCGGGGGGGAGACCCAGTACTTC. This gives the protein CASSPLFGGETQYF.

V and J are TRBV28 and TRBJ2-2; 8 bases line up with TRBD2. The germline CDR1 and CDR2 sequences are MDHEN and SYDVKM. With 7 bases clipped from V and 6 bases from J, the junction kept 10 bases outside the gene matches. The CDR3 loop spans 15 amino acids. DNA for the CDR3: TGTGCCAGCACCAGCGGGAGAAGTGGTCCCGGGGAGCTGTTTTTT. This codes for CASTSGRSGPGELFF.

This clone has more than one count but fewer than ten. CDR3 protein: CASSLRRGEYSNQPQHF. CDR3 nucleotides: TGTGCCAGCAGTCTTCGCAGGGGGGAATATAGCAATCAGCCCCAGCATTTT. V is TRBV6-2 or TRBV6-3 and J is TRBJ1-5; TRBD1 matches 7 bases. With V trimmed by 5 bases and J by 0 bases, 10 bases remained unmatched. Germline V CDR1 and CDR2: MNHEY, SVGEGT. This CDR3 region has 17 residues.

J is TRBJ1-6 and V is TRBV27; D is unresolved. This CDR3 comprises 17 residues. Trimming took off 5 bases at V and 0 bases at J, with 14 bases between the two ends. Per germline, CDR1 MNHEY and CDR2 SMNVEV (reference sequence). The CDR3 bases are TGTGCCAGCAGTCCCGAGGTATTGAGCTCCTATAATTCACCCCTCCACTTT. Its translation: CASSPEVLSSYNSPLHF.